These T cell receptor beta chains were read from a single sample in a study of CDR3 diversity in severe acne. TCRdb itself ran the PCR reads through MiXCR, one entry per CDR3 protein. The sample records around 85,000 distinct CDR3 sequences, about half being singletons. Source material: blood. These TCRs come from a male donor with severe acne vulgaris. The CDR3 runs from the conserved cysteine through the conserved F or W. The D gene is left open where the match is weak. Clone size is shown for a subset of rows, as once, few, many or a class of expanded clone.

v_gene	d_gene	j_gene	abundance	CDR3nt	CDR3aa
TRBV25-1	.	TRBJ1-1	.	TGTGCCAGCAGCTTCGGCGAGGGGCGCGGCACTGAAGCTTTCTTT	CASSFGEGRGTEAFF
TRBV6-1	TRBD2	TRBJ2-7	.	TGTGCCGGCAGTGAAGAAGGACTAGCGGGGTCCTACGAGCAGTACTTC	CAGSEEGLAGSYEQYF
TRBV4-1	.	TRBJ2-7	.	TGCGCCAGCAGCCAAGGGGGGCTAAGCGAGCAGTACTTC	CASSQGGLSEQYF
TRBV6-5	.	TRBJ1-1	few	TGTGCCAGCGGGGAGAAAGAGAACACTGAAGCTTTCTTT	CASGEKENTEAFF
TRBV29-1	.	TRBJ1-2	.	TGCAGCGTTGAAGATGGGGACAACTATGGCTACACCTTC	CSVEDGDNYGYTF
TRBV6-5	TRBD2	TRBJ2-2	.	TGTGCCAGCAGTTACGTCGGGGGGGTTGCCGGGGAGCTGTTTTTT	CASSYVGGVAGELFF
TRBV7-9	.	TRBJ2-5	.	TGTGCCAGCAGCTTAGCAATCCAAGAGACCCAGTGCTTC	CASSLAIQETQCF
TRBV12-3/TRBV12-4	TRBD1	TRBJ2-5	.	TGTGCCAGCAGTCCCGAGGACAGGGGGCAAGAGACCCAGTACTTC	CASSPEDRGQETQYF
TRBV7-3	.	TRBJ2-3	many	TGTGCCAGCAGCGTAAGTGGAGGGACGCAGTATTTT	CASSVSGGTQYF
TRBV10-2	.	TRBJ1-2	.	TGCGCCAGCAGTGAGTCGTTAGGGGACTATGGCTACACCTTC	CASSESLGDYGYTF
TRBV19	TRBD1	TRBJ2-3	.	TGTGCCAGTAGTATGTTGACAGGGCGGGCAGATACGCAGTATTTT	CASSMLTGRADTQYF
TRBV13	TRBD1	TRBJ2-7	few	TGTGCCAGCAGCCTCTGGACAGGGGGCGCCGAGCAGTACTTC	CASSLWTGGAEQYF
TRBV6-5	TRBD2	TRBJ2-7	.	TGTGCCACAGCAGTCCTAGGCCCTAGCGGATACGAGCAGTACTTC	CATAVLGPSGYEQYF
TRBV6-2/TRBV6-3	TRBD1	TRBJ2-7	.	TGTGCCAGCTTGTGGGACAGGCCCTACGAGCAGTACTTC	CASLWDRPYEQYF
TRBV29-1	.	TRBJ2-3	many	TGCAGCGTATTTCTAGATACGCAGTATTTT	CSVFLDTQYF
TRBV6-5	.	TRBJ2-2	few	TGTGCCAGCAGAACGACCCCTGGCACCGGGGAGCTGTTTTTT	CASRTTPGTGELFF
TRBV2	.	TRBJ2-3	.	TGTGCCATCAGCTCCGACAGGAAGCAGTATTTT	CAISSDRKQYF
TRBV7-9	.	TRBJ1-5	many	TGTGCCAGCAGCTTAGTTGGGGGTCCCCAGCATTTT	CASSLVGGPQHF
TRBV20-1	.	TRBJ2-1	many	TGCAGTGCTGACGGCTATGGCAGTGAGCAGTTCTTC	CSADGYGSEQFF
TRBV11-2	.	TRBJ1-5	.	TGTGCCAGCAGCTTCGGAGACAGGTATCAGCCCCAGCATTTT	CASSFGDRYQPQHF
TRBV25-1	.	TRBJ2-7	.	TGTGCCAGTAGTGGAATCGACGAGCAGTACTTC	CASSGIDEQYF
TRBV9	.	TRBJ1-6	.	TGTGCCAGCAGCGGCCGGGACGGTAATAATTCACCCCTCCACTTT	CASSGRDGNNSPLHF
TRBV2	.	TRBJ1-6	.	TGTGCCAGCAGTGAAGGATGGAGGGAACTCCACTTT	CASSEGWRELHF
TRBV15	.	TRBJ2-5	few	TGTGCCACCTCCTCCCGAGGGGCCCAAGAGACCCAGTACTTC	CATSSRGAQETQYF
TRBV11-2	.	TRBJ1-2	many	TGTGCCAGCAGCTTAGAACCGGTGGCAGTCTATGGCTACACCTTC	CASSLEPVAVYGYTF
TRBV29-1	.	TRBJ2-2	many	TGCAGCGTTGTGGTGACGCGGGCGAACACCGGGGAGCTGTTTTTT	CSVVVTRANTGELFF
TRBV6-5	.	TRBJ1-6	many	TGTGCCAGCCGGCGGAACTCCTATAATTCACCCCTCCACTTT	CASRRNSYNSPLHF
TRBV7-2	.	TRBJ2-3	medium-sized	TGTGCCAGCACCGTACTACAATTCGCTAGCACAGATACGCAGTATTTT	CASTVLQFASTDTQYF
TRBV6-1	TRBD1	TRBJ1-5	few	TGTGCCAGCAAGCCACAGGGGGAAGGCCAGCCCCAGCATTTT	CASKPQGEGQPQHF
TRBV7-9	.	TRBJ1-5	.	TGCGCCAGCAGCCCTTCAGGGTTTGAACAGCCCCAGCATTTT	CASSPSGFEQPQHF
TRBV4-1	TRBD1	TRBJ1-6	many	TGCGCCAGCAGCAAAACAGGGGCTTCACCCCTCCACTTT	CASSKTGASPLHF
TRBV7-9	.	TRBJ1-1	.	TGTGCCAGCAGCTTAGATTGGAGCACTGAAGCTTTCTTT	CASSLDWSTEAFF
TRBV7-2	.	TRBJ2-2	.	TGTGCCAGCAGCTTAGCCTTCAACCTCGACGATACCGGGGAGCCGTTTTTT	CASSLAFNLDDTGEPFF
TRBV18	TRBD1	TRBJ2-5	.	TGTGCCAGCTCACCACCGGGACAGGACCAAGAGACCCAGTACTTC	CASSPPGQDQETQYF
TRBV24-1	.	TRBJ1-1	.	TGTGCCACCAGTGATGGACACAACACTGAAGCTTTCTTT	CATSDGHNTEAFF
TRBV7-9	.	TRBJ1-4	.	TGTGCCAGCAGCTTTTCGGGGGGCGAAAAACTGTTTTTT	CASSFSGGEKLFF
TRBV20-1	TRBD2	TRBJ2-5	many	TGCAGTGCTAGAGATCCCCTAGCGGGAGGCCAAGAGACCCAGTACTTC	CSARDPLAGGQETQYF
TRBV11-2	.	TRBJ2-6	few	TGTGCCAGCAGCTTAGAACCAGGTGGGGCCAACGTCCTGACTTTC	CASSLEPGGANVLTF
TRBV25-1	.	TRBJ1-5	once	TGTGCCAGCAGTAGTGACAGATATAGCAATCAGCCCCAGCATTTT	CASSSDRYSNQPQHF
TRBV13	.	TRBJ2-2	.	TGTGCCAGCAGCTGGGGGTTCGTTCAGGGGACCGGGGAGCTGTTTTTT	CASSWGFVQGTGELFF
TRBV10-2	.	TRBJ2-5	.	TGTGCCAGCACCAAAATCCAGGGACAAGAGACCCAGTACTTC	CASTKIQGQETQYF
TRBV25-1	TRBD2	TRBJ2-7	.	TGTGCCAGCAGTGTTCCTAGCGGGAGAACATACGAGCAGTACTTC	CASSVPSGRTYEQYF
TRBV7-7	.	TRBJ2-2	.	TGTGCTAGCAGCTCGGCGACGGCGAACACCGGGGAGCTGTTTTTT	CASSSATANTGELFF
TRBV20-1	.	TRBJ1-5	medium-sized	TGCAGTGCTAGAGAAGCAGGGGAGGGCAATCAGCCCCAGCATTTT	CSAREAGEGNQPQHF
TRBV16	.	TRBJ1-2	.	TGTGCCAGCAGCCAATCGAGGAAGGATGGCTACACCTTC	CASSQSRKDGYTF
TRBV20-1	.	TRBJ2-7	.	TGCAGTGCTACGGTTGGCTCCTACGAGCAGTACTTC	CSATVGSYEQYF